This TCR beta chain was recovered during a study of T cell repertoires in cytomegalovirus infection (dated by TCRdb to the late 2010s). Concerning the study at large: Because public TCR beta signatures pointed to carriage of CMV infection together with the matching HLA type, the HLA type of each donor mattered for the analysis. Points the paper makes about the study in general: The ex vivo response was dominated by HLA-C-restricted CMV-specific TCR beta clonotypes, which also provided the single most frequent clonotype in two of eight donors. In both this cohort and an independent cohort of some 370 donors, the cumulative frequency of public TCR beta family members distinguished carriers of CMV infection plus the relevant HLA type.

Data came from an Illumina HiSeq 1500. TCRdb took the public reads, trimmed them with fastp at Q25, ran MiXCR for clone calling and kept in-frame beta chains. Each CDR3 protein gets just one entry, which takes the most common genes and DNA from the rows behind it. Counted in this sample were 200,000 to 300,000 distinct CDR3 sequences; roughly an eighth of them appeared once. The leading ten clones occupy roughly 1.7% of the sample. This clonotype occurred many times. What antigen it recognizes has not been identified. No clone much larger than this one lies a single base away; base qualities are absent. For CDR1 and CDR2, the germline V gene lists SGHVS and FQNEAQ. Including cysteine and phenylalanine, the CDR3 has 13 amino acids. The read is trimmed to its CDR3 DNA, 39 bases read in frame from base 1. The germline V and J ends show losses of 5 bases and 7 bases respectively, and no gene match explains 5 bases of the junction.

Material: PBMCs. The chain joins TRBV7-8 to TRBJ1-5; TRBD1 fits 7 bases in the junction. This clonotype originated in a human donor in good health (CMV status not recorded). Some clones in this sample may be carry-over from other donors' samples. Here is the DNA: TGTGCCAGCAGCCCGACAGGGAACCAGCCCCAGCATTTT. Its protein product is CASSPTGNQPQHF.